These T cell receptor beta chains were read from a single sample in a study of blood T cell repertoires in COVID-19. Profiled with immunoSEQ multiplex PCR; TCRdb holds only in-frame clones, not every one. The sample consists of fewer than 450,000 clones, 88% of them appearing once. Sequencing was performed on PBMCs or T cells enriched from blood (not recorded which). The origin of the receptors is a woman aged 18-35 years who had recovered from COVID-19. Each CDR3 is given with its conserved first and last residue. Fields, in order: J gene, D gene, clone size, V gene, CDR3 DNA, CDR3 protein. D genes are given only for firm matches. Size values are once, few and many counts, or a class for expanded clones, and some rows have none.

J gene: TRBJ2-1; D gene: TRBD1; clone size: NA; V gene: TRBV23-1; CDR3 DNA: TGCGCCAGCAGTCCGCGGACAGGGAACTCCTACAATGAGCAGTTCTTC; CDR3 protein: CASSPRTGNSYNEQFF
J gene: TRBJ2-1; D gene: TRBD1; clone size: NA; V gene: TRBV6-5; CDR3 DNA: TGTGCCAGCAGTTACTTGACAGGGATTGAGCAGTTCTTC; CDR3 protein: CASSYLTGIEQFF
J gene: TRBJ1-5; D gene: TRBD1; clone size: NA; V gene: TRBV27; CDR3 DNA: TGTGCCAGCAGTCTCGACAGGGGAGGGCAGCCCCAGCATTTT; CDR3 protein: CASSLDRGGQPQHF
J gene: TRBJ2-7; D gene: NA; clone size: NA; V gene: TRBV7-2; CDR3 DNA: TGTGCCAGCACGCCCTCAGGGTGGCCCTACGAGCAGTACTTC; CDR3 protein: CASTPSGWPYEQYF
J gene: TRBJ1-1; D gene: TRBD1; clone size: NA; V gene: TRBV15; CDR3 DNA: TGTGCCACCAGCAGAGATCACGGACAGGGGATGAACACTGAAGCTTTCTTT; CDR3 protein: CATSRDHGQGMNTEAFF
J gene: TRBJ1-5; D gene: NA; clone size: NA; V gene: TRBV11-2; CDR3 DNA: TGTGCCAGCAGCTTAGATCTCGGGGGTAGTCAGCCCCAGCATTTT; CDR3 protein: CASSLDLGGSQPQHF
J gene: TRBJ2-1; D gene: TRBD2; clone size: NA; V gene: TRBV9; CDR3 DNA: TGTGCCAGCAGCGTCTCGACAAAACCTAGCGGGGGGTCCTACAATGAGCAGTTCTTC; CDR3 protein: CASSVSTKPSGGSYNEQFF
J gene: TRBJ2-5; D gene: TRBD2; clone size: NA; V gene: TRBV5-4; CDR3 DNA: TGTGCCAGCAGCCCCCTAGCGGGAGAGACCCAGTACTTC; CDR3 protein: CASSPLAGETQYF
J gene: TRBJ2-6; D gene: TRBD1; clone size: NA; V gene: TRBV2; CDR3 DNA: TGTGCCAGCAGTAAGACAGGGGGCTCTGGGGCCAACGTCCTGACTTTC; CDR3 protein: CASSKTGGSGANVLTF
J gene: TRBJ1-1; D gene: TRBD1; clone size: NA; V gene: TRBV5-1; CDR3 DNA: TGCGCCAGCAGCTTGGAGGCTGGGGGACAGGGGCGAACTGAAGCTTTCTTT; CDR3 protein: CASSLEAGGQGRTEAFF
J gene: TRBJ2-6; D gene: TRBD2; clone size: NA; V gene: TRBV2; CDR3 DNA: TGTGCCAGCAGTGAAGGGGCTAGCGGGGTCTCTGGGGCCAACGTCCTGACTTTC; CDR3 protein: CASSEGASGVSGANVLTF
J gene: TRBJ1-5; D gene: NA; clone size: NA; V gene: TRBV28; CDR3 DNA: TGTGCCAGCAGCACTACCCCCGACAATCAGCCCCAGCATTTT; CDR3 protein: CASSTTPDNQPQHF
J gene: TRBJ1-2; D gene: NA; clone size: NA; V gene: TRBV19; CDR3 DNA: TGTGCCAGCCGCGTCGGGGGGGCTTATGGCTACACCTTC; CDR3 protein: CASRVGGAYGYTF
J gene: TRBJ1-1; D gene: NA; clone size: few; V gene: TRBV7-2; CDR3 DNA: TGTGCCAGCAGCTTACTGGGGGGGAACACTGAAGCTTTCTTT; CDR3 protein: CASSLLGGNTEAFF
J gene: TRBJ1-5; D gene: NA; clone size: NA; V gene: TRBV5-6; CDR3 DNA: TGTGCCAGCAGCTTGGGAGATCAGCCCCAGCATTTT; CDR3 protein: CASSLGDQPQHF
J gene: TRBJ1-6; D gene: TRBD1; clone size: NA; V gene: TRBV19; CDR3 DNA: TGTGCCAGTAGTGGACAGGTTTGGTCGGGCTCCTATAATTCACCCCTCCACTTT; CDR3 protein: CASSGQVWSGSYNSPLHF
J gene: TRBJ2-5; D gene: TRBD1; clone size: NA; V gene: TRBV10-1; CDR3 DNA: TGCGCCAGCGGACAGGGGAGAGAGACCCAGTACTTC; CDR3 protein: CASGQGRETQYF
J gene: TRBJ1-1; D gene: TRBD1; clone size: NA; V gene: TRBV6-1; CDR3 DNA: TGTGCCAGCAGTGAAGCACAGGGGGTGAACACTGAAGCTTTCTTT; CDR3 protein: CASSEAQGVNTEAFF
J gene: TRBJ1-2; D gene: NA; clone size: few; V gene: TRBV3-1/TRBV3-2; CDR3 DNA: TGTGCCAGCAGCCAAGTCGCGAGCAGGGATCATGGGGGCTACACCTTC; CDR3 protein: CASSQVASRDHGGYTF
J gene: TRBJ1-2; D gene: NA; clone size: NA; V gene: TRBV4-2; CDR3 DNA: TGTGCCAGCAGCCAAGATGGGATACAGGGAGACTATGGCTACACCTTC; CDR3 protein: CASSQDGIQGDYGYTF
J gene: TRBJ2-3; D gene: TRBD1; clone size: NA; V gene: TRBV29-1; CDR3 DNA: TGCAGCGTTGAAGTCGCACAGGGGCTCACAGATACGCAGTATTTT; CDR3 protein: CSVEVAQGLTDTQYF
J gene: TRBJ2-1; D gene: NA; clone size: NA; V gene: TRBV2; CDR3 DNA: TGTGCCACCGCAGAGGACAATGAGCAGTTCTTC; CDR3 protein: CATAEDNEQFF
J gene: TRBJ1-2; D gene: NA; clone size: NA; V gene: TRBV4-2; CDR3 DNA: TGTGCCAGCAGCCAAGAAATCCCTGACAGGCTGGGGGGCTACACCTTC; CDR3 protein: CASSQEIPDRLGGYTF
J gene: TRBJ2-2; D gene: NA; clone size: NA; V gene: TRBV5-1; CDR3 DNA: TGCGCCAGCAGCTTGGAGCCTTGGACAGTCAACACCGGGGAGCTGTTTTTT; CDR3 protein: CASSLEPWTVNTGELFF
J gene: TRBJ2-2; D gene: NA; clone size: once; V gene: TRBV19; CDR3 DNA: TGTGCCAGTAGTACAGTGAACACCGGGGAGCTGTTTTTT; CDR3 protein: CASSTVNTGELFF
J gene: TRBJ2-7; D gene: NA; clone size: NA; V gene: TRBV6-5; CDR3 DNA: TGTGCCAGCAAAACAGCCACCTACGAGCAGTACTTC; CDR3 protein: CASKTATYEQYF
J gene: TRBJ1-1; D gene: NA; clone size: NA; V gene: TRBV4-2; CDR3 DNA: TGTGCCAGCAGCCAAGGTCAGGACCGGGGTACGGCTGCTGAAGCTTTCTTT; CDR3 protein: CASSQGQDRGTAAEAFF
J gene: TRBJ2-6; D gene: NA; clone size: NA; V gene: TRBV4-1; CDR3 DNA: TGCGCCAGCACCCTATGGACAGAGAACTCTGGGGCCAACGTCCTGACTTTC; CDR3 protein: CASTLWTENSGANVLTF
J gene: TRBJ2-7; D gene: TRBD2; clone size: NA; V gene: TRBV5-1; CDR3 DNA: TGCGCCAGCAGCTTGGAGCACCCTAGCGGGGTATTCTCCTACGAGCAGTACTTC; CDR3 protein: CASSLEHPSGVFSYEQYF
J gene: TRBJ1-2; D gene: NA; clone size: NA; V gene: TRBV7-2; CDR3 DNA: TGTGCCAGCAGCTTAGTGGGCAGTTCTATGGGCTACACCTTC; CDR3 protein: CASSLVGSSMGYTF
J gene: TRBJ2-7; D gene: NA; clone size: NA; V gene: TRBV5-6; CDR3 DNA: TGTGCCAGCAGCTTGGTTGAGACATCCTACGAGCAGTACTTC; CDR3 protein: CASSLVETSYEQYF